This paragraph reports one TCR beta chain. Its cognate antigen has yet to be identified. No clone much larger than this one lies a single base away; base qualities are absent. The cysteine opens and the valine closes a CDR3 of 13 amino acids. The entry retains the CDR3 DNA only, 39 bases that are in frame from base 1. V gives up 0 bases and J gives up 2 bases, and the segment between their germline ends measures 8 bases. CDR1 and CDR2, per the germline V gene (reference sequence), are GTSNPN and SVGIG. Each donor gave one peripheral blood draw, averaging roughly 120 mL, which was collected into heparinised tubes. A BD FACSAria II was used to sort naive, central memory, regulatory and stem cell-like memory CD4+ T cells with a panel that included CD45RO, CCR7, CD25, CD127, CD95 and CD27. A purity above 98% was achieved for all sorted populations. Right away, PBMCs were isolated by Lymphoprep density gradient centrifugation and were stained directly, with no culture step. So that batch effects would be minimized, each experiment stained and sorted samples in pairs, pairing one healthy donor with one patient.

This specimen belongs to a study of beta chain features in type 1 diabetes (dated by TCRdb to 2016 to 2018). Turning to the overall study: No differences in mean age, gender distribution, total cell number or subset yield were found between patients and healthy donors. A total of roughly 110 million sorted cells were examined across all samples, and the number of cells per subset was strongly correlated with RNA yield. The study compared the TCRB repertoires of sorted circulating CD4+ T cell subsets in recently diagnosed type 1 diabetes patients with those in matched healthy donors. Whereas all 28 donors provided naive and central memory subsets, regulatory and stem cell-like memory subsets were isolated from just 8 patients and roughly 8 healthy donors. General study outcomes and caveats: HLA sub-analyses involved small numbers of individuals, so any influence of HLA type on TCRB rearrangement remained unresolved. Sequencing cDNA rather than genomic DNA could over-represent highly expressing activated cells, although activation and CD3 levels did not differ between groups. Naive, central memory and regulatory TCRB repertoires appeared more similar among patients than among healthy donors. PCR might favor shorter templates, but patient and control samples were amplified and corrected together, so any skew would affect both groups equally. Fewer insertions and more nucleotide deletions at VDJ recombination sites were observed in patients with type 1 diabetes, implying thymic rearrangement abnormalities. A moderate but significant shortening of TCRB CDR3 length was observed in type 1 diabetes patients in all four CD4+ subsets.

The entire isolated RNA was reverse transcribed using the High Capacity cDNA Reverse Transcription Kit, and thus expressed TCRB transcripts were sequenced. Naive, central memory and regulatory T cell samples underwent deep immunoSEQ sequencing, averaging roughly 3.4 million total reads per sample. Sorted cells were lysed in RLT buffer and RNA was extracted with DNase-treated RNeasy Micro or Mini kits, depending on cell number. To prevent cross-contamination, each cell subset was processed individually, whereas patient and healthy donor samples were processed jointly. TCRB sequences were amplified from cDNA with the immunoSEQ multiplex PCR, producing 87-bp fragments spanning the CDR3 region. The amplicons were sequenced using the Illumina HiSeq platform. The original pipeline was this. Synthetic template baselines were used to correct PCR bias computationally, reads within Hamming distance 2 were collapsed together, and singletons that could not be merged were discarded. Reads were aligned against IMGT to assign V, D and J genes, CDR3 length and insertions or deletions at six rearrangement sites. Within each subset, clonotype counts were normalized to sorted cell number, and only after that were true diversity and Gini coefficients computed with the tcR R package. The overlap coefficient, calculated on TCRB nucleotide sequences, was used to measure repertoire sharing. TCRdb carries this immuneACCESS record with in-frame sequences only. Its versions omit some clonotypes, under half of them owing to an unresolved V gene in the studies checked, with the rest unexplained. V, J and clone size are taken as reported in that table, and D and trimming were inferred from the DNA itself. This sample gives some 25,000 clones in total; 56% of them show up just once. The ten largest clones capture 1.5% of the sample.

This receptor was identified in a woman aged 18 to 35 with type 1 diabetes. The rearranged chain carries TRBV30 and TRBJ2-7; the D gene is possibly TRBD2, with 5 bases matching. What was sequenced was Tregs from blood. In the paper's terms, the cell subset or site label means: regulatory CD4+ T cells. The sequence in DNA is TGTGCCTGGAGTGTCGGGGAAGCCTACGAGCAGTACGTC. Its protein product is CAWSVGEAYEQYV.